This T cell receptor beta chain appears in the sequencing data of a study of cytomegalovirus exposure and HLA in healthy donors. Comments on this clone: Different DNA sequences within this sample yield the same CDR3.

The assay was immunoSEQ multiplex PCR, and TCRdb's table has in-frame clones only and misses some. The sample shows approximately 200,000 clones, roughly 88% of them seen only once. The sample comprised PBMCs. The TCR was taken from a woman in her 30s in good health and CMV-seropositive.

DNA for the CDR3: TGTGCCAGCTCACCAGGGCAGGGCAATCAGCCCCAGCATTTT. The encoded protein is CASSPGQGNQPQHF. The gene calls are TRBV18 and TRBJ1-5; D remains ambiguous. The CDR3 has 14 residues. Looked up from germline, CDR1 is KGHSH and CDR2 is LQKENI. Trimming shortened V by 2 bases and J by 2 bases, and 7 bases separated the two germline ends.